This T cell receptor (beta chain) is from a study of cytomegalovirus exposure and HLA in healthy donors. The CDR3 is 14 residues long. Trimming shortened V by 6 bases and J by 5 bases, and 16 bases separated the two germline ends. Germline loops: CDR1 MNHEY, CDR2 SMNVEV (reference sequence). This table comes from immunoSEQ multiplex PCR, and its TCRdb copy is limited to in-frame clones, with some not included. The data contain 160,000 or so clones, 70% to 90% of them singletons. The rearrangement links TRBV27 to TRBJ1-1, with D uncertain. The sequencing input was PBMCs. The source is a man between 18 and 35 years old in good health and CMV-seronegative. The CDR3 nucleotides read TGTGCCAGCAGCCCTATCAGGCCGGGGACTGAAGCTTTCTTT. This sequence encodes CASSPIRPGTEAFF.